These 15 T cell receptor beta chains originate from one sample sequenced in a study of cytomegalovirus exposure and HLA in healthy donors. Produced via immunoSEQ multiplex PCR; TCRdb's table is partial and in-frame only. The sample contains around 190,000 clones, 86% of which appear only once. Sequencing was carried out using PBMCs. The receptors shown here come from a woman aged 18-30 years in good health and CMV-seronegative.

The chain links TRBV2 to TRBJ2-7, with D perhaps matching TRBD2 (6 bases). Germline V gene lookup returns CDR1 SNHLY and CDR2 FYNNEI. The ends were cut back, 6 bases at V and 6 bases at J, with 15 bases in the middle. The CDR3 covers 13 residues. The DNA of the CDR3 is TGTGCCAGCAGCCCTCGACTAGTCCTCGAGCAGTACTTC. It specifies CASSPRLVLEQYF.

The chain joins TRBV11-2 to TRBJ2-5; 10 nucleotides align to TRBD1. CDR1 is SGHAT, CDR2 FQNNGV, per germline. The V segment lost 1 base and the J segment 3 bases; nucleotides outside the gene matches: 5. The CDR3 loop spans 16 amino acids. The CDR3 nucleotides are TGTGCCAGCAGCTTAGTGCTCGGGACAGGGGAAGAGACCCAGTACTTC. As protein: CASSLVLGTGEETQYF. Full variable domain (rest looked up from reference TRBV11-2 and TRBJ2-5): EAGVAQSPRYKIIEKRQSVAFWCNPISGHATLYWYQQILGQGPKLLIQFQNNGVVDDSQLPKDRFSAERLKGVDSTLKIQPAKLEDSAVYLCASSLVLGTGEETQYFGPGTRLLVL.

J is TRBJ2-1 and V is TRBV13; no reliable D call. Germline V gives CDR1 PRHDT, CDR2 FYEKMQ (reference sequence). Trimming left V 0 bases short and J 7 bases short, with 7 bases between. The CDR3 has 13 amino acids. DNA for the CDR3: TGTGCCAGCAGCTTAGGGATGACTAATGAGCAGTTCTTC. Encoded protein: CASSLGMTNEQFF.

The chain uses TRBV5-1 and TRBJ1-2, with TRBD1 matching over 7 bases. V gave up 3 bases and J gave up 0 bases; unmatched junction bases: 5. Germline V gives CDR1 SGHRS, CDR2 YFSETQ. This CDR3 has 15 residues. Here the CDR3 DNA reads TGCGCCAGCAGCTGGGGACAGCCAGCTAACTATGGCTACACCTTC. Translating it yields CASSWGQPANYGYTF.

A single count supports this clone. The chain couples TRBV5-1 to TRBJ2-3; 13 nucleotides line up with TRBD2. The CDR3 loop spans 16 amino acids. Germline V gene data show CDR1 as SGHRS and CDR2 as YFSETQ. V was pared by 3 bases and J by 2 bases, with 3 bases of the junction left unmatched. Here the CDR3 reads CASSSGLAGDTDTQYF. CDR3 DNA sequence: TGCGCCAGCAGCTCTGGACTAGCGGGAGACACAGATACGCAGTATTTT.

This chain joins TRBV6-1 and TRBJ2-3; the match to TRBD2 covers 12 bases. There are 15 residues in the CDR3. CDR1 is MNHNS and CDR2 is SASEGT in the germline V gene. V trimming: 6 bases; J trimming: 6 bases; junction bases outside the gene matches: 7. CDR3 protein: CASRDGLAGTDTQYF. The DNA of the CDR3 is TGTGCCAGCAGAGACGGACTAGCGGGAACTGATACGCAGTATTTT.

This clone was picked up a small number of times. The CDR3 DNA is TGTGCCAGCAGTCAGACAGGGGCAGGTCAGCCCCAGCATTTT. As protein: CASSQTGAGQPQHF. V gene TRBV25-1 combines with J gene TRBJ1-5, with 8 bases matching TRBD1. J was trimmed by 6 bases and V by 5 bases; bases with no gene match: 6. Germline loops: CDR1 MGHDK, CDR2 SYGVNS. This CDR3 comprises 14 residues.

This clone was seen a handful of times. At the DNA level, this CDR3 is encoded by other sequences in the same sample as well. The rearrangement links TRBV9 to TRBJ1-2, with D possibly matching TRBD1 (5 bases). Trimming left V 0 bases short and J 2 bases short, with 5 bases between. CDR3 size: 13 residues. CDR1 and CDR2 (germline): SGDLS, YYNGEE. CDR3 bases: TGTGCCAGCAGCGTAGACAGGAACTATGGCTACACCTTC. Protein: CASSVDRNYGYTF.

The chain joins TRBV15 to TRBJ1-5; D uncertain. Per the germline V gene, CDR1 is LNHNV and CDR2 is YYDKDF (reference sequence). Trimming took off 0 bases at V and 1 base at J, with 7 bases between the two ends. The CDR3 totals 15 residues. This CDR3 is CATSRDGRSNQPQHF. Here the CDR3 DNA reads TGTGCCACCAGCAGAGATGGGAGGAGCAATCAGCCCCAGCATTTT.

This chain uses TRBV28 with TRBJ1-4; 10 bases fit TRBD1. The V and J ends lost 7 bases and 3 bases, in that order; junction bases with no gene match: 5. Germline V gives CDR1 MDHEN, CDR2 SYDVKM. This CDR3 spans 15 amino acids. The CDR3 region has the DNA TGTGCCAGCACATCGGGGACAGGGGCTAATGAAAAACTGTTTTTT. As protein: CASTSGTGANEKLFF.

The chain joins TRBV6-1 to TRBJ1-4; tentative D call: TRBD1 (6 bases). The CDR3 consists of 17 residues. The V end lost 2 bases, the J end lost 2 bases, and 15 bases lay between the germline ends. Germline values: CDR1 MNHNS, CDR2 SASEGT. CDR3 coding DNA: TGTGCCAGCAGTGAAAACACAGGGTTAGCGACTAATGAAAAACTGTTTTTT. This codes for CASSENTGLATNEKLFF.

The CDR3 nucleotides are TGTGCCAGCAGTTACGGGTCGGGAGGAAATGAGCAGTTCTTC. Amino acids: CASSYGSGGNEQFF. The chain has TRBV6-5 and TRBJ2-1; 7 bases are shared with TRBD2. V shed 2 bases, J shed 7 bases, and the junction held 5 bases outside the gene matches. CDR1 MNHEY and CDR2 SVGAGI come from the germline V gene. This CDR3 contains 14 residues.

V is TRBV29-1 and J is TRBJ2-5; 8 positions match TRBD2. CDR3 length: 16 amino acids. Per the germline V gene, CDR1 is SQVTM and CDR2 is ANQGSEA. The trim removed 3 bases at V and 5 bases at J, leaving 14 bases unmatched. Here the CDR3 DNA reads TGCAGCGTTGACATGGCTGCGGGGGGTGGCCGGGAGACCCAGTACTTC. It translates to CSVDMAAGGGRETQYF.

The chain carries TRBV14 and TRBJ2-3; D perhaps matches TRBD2 (6 bases). CDR3 length: 16 residues. Germline CDR1 and CDR2: SGHDN and FVKESK. The V and J ends lost 6 bases and 0 bases respectively, with 16 bases between them. The CDR3 bases are TGTGCCAGCAGGGATCGGGGGAGCCGGAGCACAGATACGCAGTATTTT. It codes for CASRDRGSRSTDTQYF.

The rearrangement joins TRBV7-2 to TRBJ2-2; TRBD1 matches at 8 bases. Trimming removed 1 base from V and 5 bases from J; junction bases left unmatched: 12. The CDR3 is 18 residues long. Germline lookup yields CDR1 SGHTA and CDR2 FQGNSA. CDR3 in amino acids: CASSLGSIGTGLTGELFF. The CDR3 nucleotides are TGTGCCAGCAGCTTAGGGTCTATCGGGACAGGATTGACCGGGGAGCTGTTTTTT.